This T cell receptor beta chain was sequenced during a study of blood T cell repertoires in COVID-19. The germline gives CDR1 MNHEY, CDR2 SMNVEV (reference sequence). V was pared by 5 bases and J by 3 bases, with 18 bases between. The CDR3 length is 16 residues. Clinical history as reported by participants underpinned cohort assignment. Authors' data handling: Reference gene primers were amplified, and this amplification served to estimate nucleated cell counts. The data were produced by immunoSEQ multiplex PCR, yet TCRdb's version contains in-frame clones alone and is incomplete. V and J calls and clone size follow that table, whereas D and trimming were derived from the DNA. This table has 150,000 to 200,000 clones, approximately 90% appearing once.

The specimen sequenced was PBMCs or T cells enriched from blood (not recorded which). The chain joins TRBV27 to TRBJ2-3; tentatively, D is TRBD2 (6 bases). The sequence came from a woman between 18 and 29 years old who had recovered from COVID-19. CDR3 region: CASSPLVTGATDTQYF. Written as DNA, the CDR3 is TGTGCCAGCAGTCCGCTCGTGACGGGAGCGACAGATACGCAGTATTTT.